Detailed here is one TCR beta chain. With a constant-region primer, TCR beta cDNA was made from approximately 510 ng of total RNA. It was through three nested multiplex PCR rounds of slightly modified ARM-PCR that TCR beta libraries arose. Rounds one and two of PCR, each of roughly 10 cycles, were primed with TRBV1-TRBV30 forward primers and a C-beta reverse primer. TCRdb used MiXCR to reprocess the multiplex PCR reads, holding one entry per CDR3 protein. The sample lists some 180,000 distinct CDR3 sequences; about 60% were seen once. Germline DNA was also extracted, while the blood RNA originated from unsorted whole blood. This record comes from a study of tumor-infiltrating lymphocytes in primary liver carcinoma. CDR3 size: 13 residues. V shed 9 bases, J shed 2 bases, and the junction held 6 bases outside the gene matches. Germline lookup yields CDR1 MNHNS and CDR2 SASEGT.

Sequencing was done on a sample of peripheral blood. V gene TRBV6-1 combines with J gene TRBJ1-2, with 7 nucleotides matching TRBD1. This TCR was sampled from a man in his forties or fifties with primary liver carcinoma and hepatitis B virus infection. The CDR3 sequence is CASVTGANYGYTF. The CDR3 DNA reads TGTGCCAGTGTTACAGGGGCGAACTATGGCTACACCTTC.